What follows are 18 T cell receptor beta chains derived from one specimen sequenced in a study of radiotherapy plus CTLA-4 blockade in lung cancer. Here immunoSEQ multiplex PCR was the method, and the copy in TCRdb shows in-frame clones only, minus some. Of about 12,000 clones detected, around 80% appear once; the ten largest clones hold around 32%. The sequenced sample was peripheral blood, obtained from a patient treated with radiotherapy plus ipilimumab. The receptors here all came from a human donor with non-small cell lung cancer that progressed on radiotherapy plus ipilimumab.

The chain links TRBV5-1 to TRBJ2-7; TRBD2 matches 11 bases. The junction had 8 bases not matched to a gene; V was cut back by 0 bases and J by 3 bases. Germline CDR1 is SGHRS and CDR2 is YFSETQ. This CDR3 comprises 17 residues. CDR3 protein: CASSLAPASGGHYEQYF. The CDR3 region has the DNA TGCGCCAGCAGCTTGGCCCCAGCTAGCGGGGGGCACTACGAGCAGTACTTC. The full variable domain, in which reference TRBV5-1 and TRBJ2-7 provide the parts outside the CDR3, is KAGVTQTPRYLIKTRGQQVTLSCSPISGHRSVSWYQQTPGQGLQFLFEYFSETQRNKGNFPGRFSGRQFSNSRSEMNVSTLELGDSALYLCASSLAPASGGHYEQYFGPGTRLTVT.

To note about this clone: Likely a read error: the CDR3 ends without its conserved phenylalanine or tryptophan. The V gene is TRBV7-8, the J gene TRBJ1-2; 9 nucleotides match TRBD1. The V gene's germline CDR1 is SGHVS and CDR2 FQNEAQ. The CDR3 has 14 residues. V shed 5 bases and J 4 bases; nucleotides not matched to a gene: 5. CDR3 DNA: TGTGCCAGCAGCAGAAGGGACAGGGCCTATGGCTACACCCTC. Its protein is CASSRRDRAYGYTL.

This clone was seen more than once but under ten times. This chain joins TRBV7-2 and TRBJ1-3; the D is unclear. Germline loops: CDR1 SGHTA, CDR2 FQGNSA. This CDR3 is 15 amino acids long. V lost 0 bases, J lost 4 bases, and 10 bases lay in between. The CDR3 is CASSLAWGSGNTIYF. For the CDR3, the DNA is TGTGCCAGCAGCTTAGCGTGGGGTTCGGGAAACACCATATATTTT.

This clone showed up just once. The chain uses TRBV11-3 and TRBJ2-5; D remains ambiguous. The CDR3 loop spans 15 amino acids. Germline CDR1 is SGHNT and CDR2 is YENEEA. V gave up 4 bases and J gave up 1 base, with 13 bases separating them. CDR3 region: CASSSVAAAQETQYF. The CDR3 DNA reads as TGTGCCAGCAGCTCAGTGGCAGCTGCCCAAGAGACCCAGTACTTC.

The chain has TRBV9 and TRBJ2-3; 8 nucleotides align to TRBD2. The germline V gene has CDR1 SGDLS and CDR2 YYNGEE. The CDR3 runs 15 residues. Trimming removed 4 bases from V and 2 bases from J; junction bases left unmatched: 6. In DNA form, the CDR3 reads TGTGCCAGCAGCCCCAGCGGGGGTTACACAGATACGCAGTATTTT. It is translated as CASSPSGGYTDTQYF.

The chain has TRBV11-3 and TRBJ1-2, with D possibly being TRBD1 (6 bases). Between the trimmed V and J ends, which lost 6 bases and 4 bases, there was a span of 18 bases. CDR3 size: 15 residues. In germline, CDR1 is SGHNT, CDR2 YENEEA. CDR3 amino acids: CASSHQGLLFYGYTF. The CDR3 nucleotides are TGTGCCAGCAGTCACCAGGGGCTCCTCTTCTATGGCTACACCTTC.

Note on this clone: At one end, the junction sequence differs from germline, possibly due to a read error. The chain links TRBV28 to TRBJ2-6, with TRBD2 as a possible D gene (5 bases). The CDR3 has 13 residues. The germline gives CDR1 MDHEN, CDR2 SYDVKM. CDR3 residues: CAGRRAGANVLTF. CDR3 nucleotides: TGTGCCGGCAGGCGGGCTGGGGCCAACGTCCTGACTTTC. The entire variable domain, with the rest obtained from reference TRBV28 and TRBJ2-6, is as follows: DVKVTQSSRYLVKRTGEKVFLECVQDMDHENMFWYRQDPGLGLRLIYFSYDVKMKEKGDIPEGYSVSREKKERFSLILESASTNQTSMYLCAGRRAGANVLTFGAGSRLTVL.

This chain joins TRBV4-2 and TRBJ1-2; 7 nucleotides align to TRBD1. The junction had 12 bases not matched to a gene; V was cut back by 3 bases and J by 5 bases. This CDR3 contains 16 residues. Germline CDR1 LGHNA, CDR2 YNFKEQ. This CDR3 is CASSQGRTGGGYGYTF. The CDR3 coding sequence is TGTGCCAGCAGCCAGGGTAGGACAGGTGGAGGATATGGCTACACCTTC.

The rearrangement uses TRBV7-2 and TRBJ1-1, with a weak D call TRBD1 (5 bases). The ends were cut back, 1 base at V and 6 bases at J, with 12 bases in the middle. The CDR3 length is 14 residues. The germline CDR1 and CDR2 sequences are SGHTA and FQGNSA. CDR3 sequence reads: CASSLVGGSPEAFF. In DNA, the CDR3 is TGTGCCAGCAGCTTAGTTGGGGGATCCCCTGAAGCTTTCTTT. The variable domain in full, completed from reference TRBV7-2 and TRBJ1-1, reads GAGVSQSPSNKVTEKGKDVELRCDPISGHTALYWYRQSLGQGLEFLIYFQGNSAPDKSGLPSDRFSAERTGGSVSTLTIQRTQQEDSAVYLCASSLVGGSPEAFFGQGTRLTVV.

The chain recombines TRBV2 with TRBJ1-3; D is possibly TRBD1 (5 bases). Germline V lookup: CDR1 SNHLY, CDR2 FYNNEI. The CDR3 is made up of 13 amino acids. The V end lost 6 bases, the J end lost 2 bases, and 8 bases lay between the germline ends. CDR3 protein: CASRSRAGNTIYF. In DNA form, the CDR3 reads TGTGCCAGCAGGTCCAGGGCTGGAAACACCATATATTTT.

This rearrangement joins TRBV2 to TRBJ2-5; D might be TRBD2 (5 bases). The V end was cut by 4 bases, the J end by 1 base, with 16 bases between. Germline assignment: CDR1 SNHLY and CDR2 FYNNEI. The CDR3 totals 16 residues. CDR3 nucleotides: TGTGCCAGCAGTGGGTTGGGAGTGGGCCCCCAAGAGACCCAGTACTTC. Translation gives CASSGLGVGPQETQYF.

The table lists this clone with a few counts. A junction end diverges from the germline sequence, so it may reflect a read error. The chain joins TRBV19 to TRBJ2-5; D gene uncertain. The J call may be in error: the DNA end matches TRBJ2-7 better. The germline V gene encodes CDR1 LNHDA and CDR2 SQIVND (reference sequence). This CDR3 has 14 amino acids. The CDR3 DNA reads TGTGCCAGTAGTGTAGACGAAAGTCCCTACGAGCAGTACTTC. Translation: CASSVDESPYEQYF.

The rearrangement uses TRBV11-2 and TRBJ1-3, with D possibly TRBD1 on 5 matching bases. Per germline, CDR1 SGHAT and CDR2 FQNNGV. With 1 base removed from V and 0 bases from J, the gap between germline ends came to 7 bases. The CDR3 spans 15 residues. This chain's CDR3 is CASSLGQSSGNTIYF. CDR3 in DNA: TGTGCCAGCAGCTTAGGACAGAGCTCTGGAAACACCATATATTTT.

The rearrangement uses TRBV5-1 and TRBJ2-1; D uncertain. The CDR3 loop spans 11 amino acids. V was clipped by 5 bases and J by 3 bases, with 3 bases between them. CDR1 and CDR2 (germline): SGHRS, YFSETQ. This chain's CDR3 is CASRNYNEQFF. DNA of the CDR3: TGCGCCAGCAGAAACTACAATGAGCAGTTCTTC.

By proportion, this clone is medium-sized. In DNA form, the CDR3 reads TGTGCCAGCAGCCTGTTCCAGGGGTACGAGCAGTACTTC. As protein: CASSLFQGYEQYF. The rearrangement links TRBV14 to TRBJ2-7, with D possibly matching TRBD1 (6 bases). With 4 bases removed from V and 4 bases from J, the gap between germline ends came to 11 bases. The CDR3 totals 13 residues. From germline, CDR1 is SGHDN and CDR2 FVKESK.

The CDR3 reads CASSSGRGRAEAFF. Written as DNA, the CDR3 is TGTGCCAGTAGTTCGGGACGTGGGAGAGCTGAAGCTTTCTTT. J is TRBJ1-1 and V is TRBV19; D might be TRBD1 (5 bases). Germline CDR1 LNHDA, CDR2 SQIVND (reference sequence). The V gene lost 5 bases and the J gene lost 6 bases, with 16 bases spanning the gap. The CDR3 runs 14 residues.

This chain links TRBV6-5 with TRBJ1-1, with D tentatively TRBD1 (6 bases). The CDR3 sequence is 15 residues long. V lost 7 bases to trimming and J lost 4 bases, with 19 bases between them. The germline CDR1 and CDR2 sequences are MNHEY and SVGAGI. The CDR3 reads CASIGPQGLGTEAFF. As DNA, the CDR3 is TGTGCCAGCATCGGCCCCCAGGGGCTGGGCACTGAAGCTTTCTTT.

This chain connects TRBV7-3 to TRBJ2-1; TRBD2 matches 9 bases. The V gene end was trimmed by 2 bases and the J gene end by 5 bases; junction bases not matched to a gene: 4. Germline V CDR1 and CDR2: SGHTA, FQGTGA. There are 15 residues in the CDR3. The CDR3 DNA reads TGTGCCAGCAGCTTACAGGGACTAGCCCACAATGAGCAGTTCTTC. It specifies CASSLQGLAHNEQFF.